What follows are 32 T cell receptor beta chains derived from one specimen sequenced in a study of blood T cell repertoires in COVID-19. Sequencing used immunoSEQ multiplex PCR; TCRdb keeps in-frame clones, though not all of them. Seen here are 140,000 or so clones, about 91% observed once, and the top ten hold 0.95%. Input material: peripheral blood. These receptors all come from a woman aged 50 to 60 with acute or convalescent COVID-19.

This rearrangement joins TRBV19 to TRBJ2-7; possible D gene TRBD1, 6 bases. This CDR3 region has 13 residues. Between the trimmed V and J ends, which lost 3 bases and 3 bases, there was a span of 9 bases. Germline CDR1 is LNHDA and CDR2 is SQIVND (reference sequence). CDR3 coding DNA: TGTGCCAGTAGTATCCCAGGGGACTACGAGCAGTACTTC. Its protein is CASSIPGDYEQYF.

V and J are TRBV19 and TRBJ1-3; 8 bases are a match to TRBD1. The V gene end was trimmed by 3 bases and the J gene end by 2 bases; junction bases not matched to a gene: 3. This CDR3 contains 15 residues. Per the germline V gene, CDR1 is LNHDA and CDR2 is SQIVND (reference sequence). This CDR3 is CASSIGTGPGNTIYF. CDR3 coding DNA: TGTGCCAGTAGTATCGGGACAGGTCCTGGAAACACCATATATTTT.

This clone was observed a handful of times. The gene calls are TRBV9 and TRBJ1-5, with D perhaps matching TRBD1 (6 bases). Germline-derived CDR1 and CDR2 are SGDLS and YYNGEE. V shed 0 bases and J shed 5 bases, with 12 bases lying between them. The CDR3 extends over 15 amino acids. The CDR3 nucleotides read TGTGCCAGCAGCGTAGGGCACAGGGCTGATCAGCCCCAGCATTTT. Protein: CASSVGHRADQPQHF.

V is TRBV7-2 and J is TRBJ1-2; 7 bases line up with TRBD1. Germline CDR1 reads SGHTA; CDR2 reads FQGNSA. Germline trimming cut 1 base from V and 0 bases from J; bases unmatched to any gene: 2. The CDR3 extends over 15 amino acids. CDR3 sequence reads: CASSLGGTANYGYTF. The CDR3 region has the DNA TGTGCCAGCAGCTTAGGGGGGACAGCTAACTATGGCTACACCTTC.

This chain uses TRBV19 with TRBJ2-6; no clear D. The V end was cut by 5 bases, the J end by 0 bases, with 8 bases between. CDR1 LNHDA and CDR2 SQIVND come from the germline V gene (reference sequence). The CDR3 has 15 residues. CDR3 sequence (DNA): TGTGCCAGTAGTCCGGTACTCTCTGGGGCCAACGTCCTGACTTTC. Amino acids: CASSPVLSGANVLTF.

The DNA for the CDR3 is TGTGCCAGCAGCTTGGCCTACACTGAAGCTTTCTTT. Translation gives CASSLAYTEAFF. V is TRBV5-4 and J is TRBJ1-1; D gene unclear. The length of the CDR3 is 12 residues. Germline CDR1 SGHNT, CDR2 YYREEE (reference sequence). Trimming removed 0 bases from V and 3 bases from J, with 3 bases in between.

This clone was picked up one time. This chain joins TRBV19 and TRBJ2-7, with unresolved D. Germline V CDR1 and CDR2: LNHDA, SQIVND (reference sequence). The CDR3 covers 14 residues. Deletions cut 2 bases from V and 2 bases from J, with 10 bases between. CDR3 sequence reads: CASSITHATYEQYF. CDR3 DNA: TGTGCCAGTAGTATAACACACGCCACCTACGAGCAGTACTTC.

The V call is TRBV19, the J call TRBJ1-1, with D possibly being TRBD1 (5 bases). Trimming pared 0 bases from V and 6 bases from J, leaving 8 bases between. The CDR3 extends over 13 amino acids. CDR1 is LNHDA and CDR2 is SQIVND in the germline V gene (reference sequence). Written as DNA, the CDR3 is TGTGCCAGTAGTATAGATCCGGGGGCTGAAGCTTTCTTT. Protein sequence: CASSIDPGAEAFF.

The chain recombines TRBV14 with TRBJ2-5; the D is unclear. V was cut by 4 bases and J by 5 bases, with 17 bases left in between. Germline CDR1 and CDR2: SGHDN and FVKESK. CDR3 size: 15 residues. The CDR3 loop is CASSPRTALWETQYF. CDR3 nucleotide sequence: TGTGCCAGCAGCCCCCGAACCGCCCTATGGGAGACCCAGTACTTC.

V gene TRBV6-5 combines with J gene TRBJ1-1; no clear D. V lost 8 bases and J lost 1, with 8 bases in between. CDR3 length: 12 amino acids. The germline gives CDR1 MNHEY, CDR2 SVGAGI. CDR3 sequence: CASGNRNTEAFF. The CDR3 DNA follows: TGTGCCAGCGGCAACAGGAACACTGAAGCTTTCTTT.

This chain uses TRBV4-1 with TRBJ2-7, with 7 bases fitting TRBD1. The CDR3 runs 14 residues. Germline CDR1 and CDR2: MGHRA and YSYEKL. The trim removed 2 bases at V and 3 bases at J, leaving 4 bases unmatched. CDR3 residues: CASSQTTGDYEQYF. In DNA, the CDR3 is TGCGCCAGCAGCCAAACTACAGGGGACTACGAGCAGTACTTC.

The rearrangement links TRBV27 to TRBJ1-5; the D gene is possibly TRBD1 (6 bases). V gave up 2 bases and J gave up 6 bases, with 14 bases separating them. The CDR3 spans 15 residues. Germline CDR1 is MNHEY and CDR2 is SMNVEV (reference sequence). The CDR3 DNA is TGTGCCAGCAGTTTAACAATCAGGGACATTCAGCCCCAGCATTTT. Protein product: CASSLTIRDIQPQHF.

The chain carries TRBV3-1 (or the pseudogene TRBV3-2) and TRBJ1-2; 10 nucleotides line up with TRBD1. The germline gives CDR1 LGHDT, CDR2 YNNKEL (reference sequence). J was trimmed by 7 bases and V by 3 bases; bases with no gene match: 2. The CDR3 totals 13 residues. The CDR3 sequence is CASSHGTGAGYTF. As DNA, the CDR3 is TGTGCCAGCAGCCATGGGACAGGGGCTGGCTACACCTTC.

DNA for the CDR3: TGTGCCAGCATCAAAACAGGGAATTATTATGGTTTGGAGCAGTACTTC. This encodes CASIKTGNYYGLEQYF. The genes are TRBV6-7 and TRBJ2-7, with D possibly being TRBD1 (6 bases). TRBV6-7 carries the ORF label, with uncertain function. Trimming shortened V by 7 bases and J by 7 bases, and 26 bases separated the two germline ends. This CDR3 is built from 16 residues.

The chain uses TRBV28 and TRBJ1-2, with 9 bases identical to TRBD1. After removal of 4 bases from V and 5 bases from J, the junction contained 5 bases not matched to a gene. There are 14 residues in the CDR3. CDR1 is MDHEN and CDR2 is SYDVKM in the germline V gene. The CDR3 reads CASSSTGTGYGYTF. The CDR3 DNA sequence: TGTGCCAGCAGTTCGACCGGGACAGGGTATGGCTACACCTTC.

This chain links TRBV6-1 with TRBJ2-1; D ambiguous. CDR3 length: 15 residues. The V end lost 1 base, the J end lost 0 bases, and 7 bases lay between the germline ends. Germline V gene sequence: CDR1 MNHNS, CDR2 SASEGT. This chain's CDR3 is CASSEGVSSYNEQFF. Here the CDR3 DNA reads TGTGCCAGCAGTGAAGGCGTAAGCTCCTACAATGAGCAGTTCTTC.

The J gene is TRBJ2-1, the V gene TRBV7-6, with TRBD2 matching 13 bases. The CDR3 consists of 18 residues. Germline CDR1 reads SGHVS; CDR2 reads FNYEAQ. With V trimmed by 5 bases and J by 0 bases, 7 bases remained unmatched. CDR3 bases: TGTGCCAGCAGCCAGACTAGCGGGAGGACTAGCTCCTACAATGAGCAGTTCTTC. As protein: CASSQTSGRTSSYNEQFF.

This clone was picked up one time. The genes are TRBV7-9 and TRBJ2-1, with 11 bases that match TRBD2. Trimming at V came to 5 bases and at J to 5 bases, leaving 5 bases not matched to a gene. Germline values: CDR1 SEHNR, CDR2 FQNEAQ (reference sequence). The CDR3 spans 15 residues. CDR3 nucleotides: TGTGCCAGCAGCGAAGGGGGACTAGCGGACAATGAGCAGTTCTTC. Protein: CASSEGGLADNEQFF.

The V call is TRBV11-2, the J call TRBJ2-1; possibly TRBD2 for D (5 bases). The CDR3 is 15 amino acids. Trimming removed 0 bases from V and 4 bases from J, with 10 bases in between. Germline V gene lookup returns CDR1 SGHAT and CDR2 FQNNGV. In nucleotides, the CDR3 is TGTGCCAGCAGCTTAGACCGGGAAGGGTACAATGAGCAGTTCTTC. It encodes CASSLDREGYNEQFF.

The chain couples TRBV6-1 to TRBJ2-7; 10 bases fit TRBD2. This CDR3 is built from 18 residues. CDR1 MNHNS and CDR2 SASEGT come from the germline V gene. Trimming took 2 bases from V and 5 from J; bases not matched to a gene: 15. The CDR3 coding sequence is TGTGCCAGCAGTGAAAGGGGCCGAATAGCGGGAGGTGCCGACGAGCAGTACTTC. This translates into CASSERGRIAGGADEQYF.

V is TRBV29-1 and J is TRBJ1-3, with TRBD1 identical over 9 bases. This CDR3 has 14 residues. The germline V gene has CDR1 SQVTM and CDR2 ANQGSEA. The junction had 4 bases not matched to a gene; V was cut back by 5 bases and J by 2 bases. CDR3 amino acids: CSVQTGGTGNTIYF. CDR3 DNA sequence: TGCAGCGTTCAGACAGGGGGTACTGGAAACACCATATATTTT.

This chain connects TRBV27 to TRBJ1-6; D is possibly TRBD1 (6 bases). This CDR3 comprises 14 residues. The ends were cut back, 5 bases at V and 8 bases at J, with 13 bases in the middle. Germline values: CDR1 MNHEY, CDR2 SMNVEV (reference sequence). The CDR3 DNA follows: TGTGCCAGCAGTGTTACAGGGAGAGATTCACCCCTCCACTTT. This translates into CASSVTGRDSPLHF.

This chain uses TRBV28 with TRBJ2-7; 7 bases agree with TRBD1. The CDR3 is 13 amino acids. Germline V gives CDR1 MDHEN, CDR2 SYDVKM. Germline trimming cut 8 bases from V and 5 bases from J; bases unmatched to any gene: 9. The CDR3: CASGTTGRDEQYF. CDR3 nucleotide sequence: TGTGCCAGCGGAACGACAGGGCGTGACGAGCAGTACTTC. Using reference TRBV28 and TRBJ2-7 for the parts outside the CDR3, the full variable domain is DVKVTQSSRYLVKRTGEKVFLECVQDMDHENMFWYRQDPGLGLRLIYFSYDVKMKEKGDIPEGYSVSREKKERFSLILESASTNQTSMYLCASGTTGRDEQYFGPGTRLTVT.

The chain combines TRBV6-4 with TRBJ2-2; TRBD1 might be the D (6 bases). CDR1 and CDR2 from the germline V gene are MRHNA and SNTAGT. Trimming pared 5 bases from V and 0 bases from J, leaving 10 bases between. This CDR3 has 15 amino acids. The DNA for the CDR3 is TGTGCCAGCAGTTATCAGGGGACGAACACCGGGGAGCTGTTTTTT. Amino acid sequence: CASSYQGTNTGELFF.

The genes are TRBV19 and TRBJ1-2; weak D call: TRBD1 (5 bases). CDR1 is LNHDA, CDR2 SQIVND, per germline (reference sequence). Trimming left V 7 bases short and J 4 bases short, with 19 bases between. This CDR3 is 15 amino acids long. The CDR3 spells CASTEPGTHRYGYTF. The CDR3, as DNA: TGTGCCAGTACCGAACCCGGGACTCACCGCTATGGCTACACCTTC.

The CDR3 reads CSVGQGTYEQYF. The CDR3 nucleotides are TGCAGCGTTGGACAGGGAACCTACGAGCAGTACTTC. The chain uses TRBV29-1 and TRBJ2-7; TRBD1 matches 7 bases. Germline V gene data show CDR1 as SQVTM and CDR2 as ANQGSEA. The CDR3 has 12 amino acids. The trim removed 4 bases at V and 2 bases at J, leaving 2 bases unmatched.

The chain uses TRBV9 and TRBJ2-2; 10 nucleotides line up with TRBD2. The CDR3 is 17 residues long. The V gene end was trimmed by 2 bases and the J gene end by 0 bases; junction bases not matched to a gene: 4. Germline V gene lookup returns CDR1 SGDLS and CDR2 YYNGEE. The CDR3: CASSVGTSVANTGELFF. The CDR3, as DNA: TGTGCCAGCAGCGTTGGGACTAGCGTAGCGAACACCGGGGAGCTGTTTTTT.

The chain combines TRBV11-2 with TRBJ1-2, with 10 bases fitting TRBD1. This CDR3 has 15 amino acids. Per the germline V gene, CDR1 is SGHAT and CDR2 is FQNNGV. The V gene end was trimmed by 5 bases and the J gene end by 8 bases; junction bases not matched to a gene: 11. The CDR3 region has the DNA TGTGCCAGCAGCCGGGCGGGGACAGGGGTCGACGGCTACACCTTC. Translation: CASSRAGTGVDGYTF.

The CDR3 DNA follows: TGTGCCAGCAGCTTAGTAGGGGGGGTCCAAGAGACCCAGTACTTC. Its translation: CASSLVGGVQETQYF. This chain joins TRBV7-6 and TRBJ2-5; D may be TRBD2 (7 bases). V gave up 1 base and J gave up 1 base, with 10 bases separating them. The germline V gene encodes CDR1 SGHVS and CDR2 FNYEAQ. The CDR3 runs 15 residues.

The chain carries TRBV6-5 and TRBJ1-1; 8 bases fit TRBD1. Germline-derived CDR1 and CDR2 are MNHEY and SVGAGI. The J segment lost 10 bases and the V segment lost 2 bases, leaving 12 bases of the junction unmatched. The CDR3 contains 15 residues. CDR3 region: CASSYPEGQELRAFF. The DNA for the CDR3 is TGTGCCAGCAGTTACCCGGAGGGACAGGAGCTCAGAGCTTTCTTT.

CDR3 DNA: TGTGCCAGCAGCTTACAGGTCGGGACTAGCGGGATGGGGGAGCAGTACTTC. Protein product: CASSLQVGTSGMGEQYF. This rearrangement joins TRBV5-4 to TRBJ2-7, with TRBD2 identical over 13 bases. The CDR3 totals 17 residues. Germline V gives CDR1 SGHNT, CDR2 YYREEE (reference sequence). V dropped 2 bases and J dropped 7; count of bases not matched to a gene: 12.

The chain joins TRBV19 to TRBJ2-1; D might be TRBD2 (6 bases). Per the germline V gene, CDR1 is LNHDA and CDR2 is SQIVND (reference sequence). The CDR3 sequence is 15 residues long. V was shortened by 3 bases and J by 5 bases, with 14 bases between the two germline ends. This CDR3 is CASSMRVGGNNEQFF. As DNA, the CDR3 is TGTGCCAGTAGTATGAGGGTCGGGGGTAACAATGAGCAGTTCTTC. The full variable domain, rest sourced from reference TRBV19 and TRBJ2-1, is DGGITQSPKYLFRKEGQNVTLSCEQNLNHDAMYWYRQDPGQGLRLIYYSQIVNDFQKGDIAEGYSVSREKKESFPLTVTSAQKNPTAFYLCASSMRVGGNNEQFFGPGTRLTVL.